Listed below are T cell receptor beta chains from one sample, sequenced in a study of blood T cell repertoires in COVID-19. Only in-frame clones appear in the TCRdb table, and some are missing; sequencing was by immunoSEQ multiplex PCR. The data show 200,000 to 250,000 clones, roughly 80% seen once. Sequenced material: peripheral blood. Every receptor here comes from a woman older than 75 with COVID-19, enrolled during active disease. Both conserved end residues are part of each CDR3. The D gene is left open where the match is weak.

NA	TRBV15	TRBJ1-4	CATSSNPGTNEKLFF
NA	TRBV6-5	TRBJ1-4	CASAGSGEKLFF
TRBD1	TRBV18	TRBJ1-1	CASSRGQGAIGTEAFF
TRBD2	TRBV11-3	TRBJ2-1	CASSSGGAVNEQFF
NA	TRBV7-3	TRBJ1-1	CASSLRAGGATEAFF
NA	TRBV28	TRBJ1-5	CASSRTDMNQPQHF
TRBD2	TRBV6-1	TRBJ2-1	CASSEGRGSGIAGSYNEQFF
TRBD1	TRBV3-1/TRBV3-2	TRBJ1-6	CASSETLLGTGASPLHF
NA	TRBV7-4	TRBJ1-5	CASSLQANQPQHF
NA	TRBV5-4	TRBJ1-2	CASSLGTGLNYGYTF
NA	TRBV6-1	TRBJ1-2	CASSENRAWEGYTF
NA	TRBV6-5	TRBJ1-2	CASSYSKLRGYTF
NA	TRBV19	TRBJ2-4	CASSIPPKNIQYF
NA	TRBV7-3	TRBJ2-2	CASSPRRDTGELFF
TRBD1	TRBV6-5	TRBJ1-5	CASRGGQLTPQPQHF
NA	TRBV10-3	TRBJ1-5	CAIIADSQPQHF
TRBD1	TRBV7-9	TRBJ1-2	CASSLPFDRGIGGYTF
TRBD1	TRBV5-1	TRBJ1-6	CASSTGQVNSPLHF
NA	TRBV6-2/TRBV6-3	TRBJ1-1	CASSYHPRQRREEAFF
NA	TRBV18	TRBJ1-6	CASSPRAAADSPLHF
NA	TRBV7-9	TRBJ1-6	CASSLMRGENSPLHF
TRBD1	TRBV20-1	TRBJ1-5	CSASPGTGGNQPQHF
TRBD1	TRBV13	TRBJ1-5	CASSQGDQPQHF
NA	TRBV9	TRBJ2-2	CASSPRGPSIDAGELFF
TRBD1	TRBV12-5	TRBJ1-3	CASGSGTGSGNTIYF
NA	TRBV3-1/TRBV3-2	TRBJ1-2	CASSQGASYGYTF
NA	TRBV5-1	TRBJ1-4	CASSPGATNEKLFF
NA	TRBV4-1	TRBJ1-6	CASSQEGGIVNSPLHF
NA	TRBV7-2	TRBJ2-3	CASSQLRSTDTQYF
NA	TRBV9	TRBJ2-2	CASSVDYSSTGELFF
NA	TRBV2	TRBJ1-6	CASTQGSPLHF
NA	TRBV6-1	TRBJ1-5	CASFEGGAQNSNQPQHF
TRBD1	TRBV6-6	TRBJ1-6	CASTPRQGDSPLHF
NA	TRBV6-1	TRBJ2-1	CASSAGQGGPYNEQFF
NA	TRBV7-9	TRBJ1-5	CASSLGAENQPQHF
NA	TRBV28	TRBJ2-7	CASSLFGDTINEQYF
TRBD1	TRBV5-1	TRBJ2-5	CASSATGSSETQYF
TRBD2	TRBV19	TRBJ2-1	CASSPRAGAPKGQFF
TRBD2	TRBV9	TRBJ2-1	CASSVAAGLAGDKQFF
NA	TRBV6-5	TRBJ1-6	CASSSGQNSPLHF
TRBD1	TRBV5-1	TRBJ1-6	CASSFDRGSYNSPLHF
NA	TRBV2	TRBJ1-2	CASSEGAPGGYTF
TRBD1	TRBV5-1	TRBJ2-1	CASSPGTGSWDEQFF
TRBD2	TRBV7-3	TRBJ2-2	CASSSGKYTGELFF
TRBD1	TRBV19	TRBJ1-6	CASRGQLDSSPLHF
NA	TRBV3-1/TRBV3-2	TRBJ1-6	CASRGGRASPLHF
TRBD1	TRBV18	TRBJ1-4	CASSPTRQGALTNEKLFF
TRBD1	TRBV19	TRBJ1-1	CASRDRVTEAFF
NA	TRBV5-1	TRBJ1-3	CASLEEPSGNTIYF
NA	TRBV6-6	TRBJ1-2	CASSPTIGTLANYGYTF
TRBD2	TRBV28	TRBJ2-7	CASSLGTSGRGSRYEQYF
TRBD1	TRBV7-9	TRBJ1-2	CASSFGQGAGYTF
NA	TRBV2	TRBJ2-5	CASTNVVQETQYF
TRBD1	TRBV3-1/TRBV3-2	TRBJ2-1	CASSQHRQGNEQFF
TRBD1	TRBV6-6	TRBJ1-6	CASRRTGTAYNSPLHF
TRBD1	TRBV4-1	TRBJ1-5	CASSQAGTGNQPQHF